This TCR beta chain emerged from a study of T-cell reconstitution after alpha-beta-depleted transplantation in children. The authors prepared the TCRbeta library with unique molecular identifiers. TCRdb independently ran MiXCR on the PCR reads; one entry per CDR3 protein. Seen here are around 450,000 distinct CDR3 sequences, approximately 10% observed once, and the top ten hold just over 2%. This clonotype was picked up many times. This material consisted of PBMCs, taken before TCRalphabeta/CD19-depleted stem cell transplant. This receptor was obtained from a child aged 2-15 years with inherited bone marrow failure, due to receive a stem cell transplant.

The CDR3 coding sequence is TGTGCCAGCAGCCCCCCCTGGGGGGGGTACGAGCAGTACTTC. Its translation is CASSPPWGGYEQYF. The chain combines TRBV9 with TRBJ2-7, with 7 bases lining up with TRBD2. CDR3 length: 14 residues. Germline CDR1 reads SGDLS; CDR2 reads YYNGEE. V lost 4 bases and J lost 4; bases outside the gene matches: 8.